The sample holds many counts of the clone carrying this T cell receptor (beta chain). Its antigen is still unknown. The entry originates in a study of T cells in Graves' hyperthyroidism and ophthalmopathy. Findings of the study overall: Expanded thyroid clonotypes (above 0.001) were mostly also found in blood.

TCR beta CDR3 regions were amplified from RNA. The HTBI set primed first-round TCR CDR3 RT-PCR. TCRdb processed the multiplex PCR reads anew with MiXCR; each CDR3 protein has one entry. The table lists 600,000 to 800,000 distinct CDR3 sequences, roughly a third of them singletons. Germline values: CDR1 SGDLS, CDR2 YYNGEE. This CDR3 comprises 17 residues. V lost 3 bases to trimming and J lost 4 bases; unmatched junction nucleotides: 13. The sequence was collected from a middle-aged woman with Graves' hyperthyroidism. Sequencing input: blood. The chain has TRBV9 and TRBJ1-2; TRBD1 matches at 9 bases. CDR3 residues: CASSAGLYGQGSYGYTF. DNA for the CDR3: TGTGCCAGCAGCGCGGGGTTGTACGGACAGGGGTCCTATGGCTACACCTTC.